This entry lists 8 T cell receptor beta chains sequenced from one sample in a study of vaccination effects on CD4 cells after COVID-19 (dated by TCRdb to between 2021 and 2022). The receptor library was made with the immunoSEQ multiplex PCR assay. Here the immuneACCESS table is served through TCRdb, limited to in-frame sequences with V and J called. Missing clones are a known gap in these copies; in checked studies unresolved V genes cover under half, and the rest lacks a known reason. The sample table shows about 24,000 clones, and more than 70% are seen once. Approximately 10% of the sample belongs to the ten largest clones. Which antigens these TCRs recognize remains unknown. In the ViraFEST assay, PBMC were stimulated with viral peptide pools, and antigen-specific CD4+ T cell clonotypes were then identified by expansion using TCR sequencing. After around 11 days of culture, CD4+ T cells were isolated with the EasySep CD4+ T cell isolation kit. Negative nucleocapsid antibody results before and after vaccination confirmed that the healthy vaccine recipients had no prior SARS-CoV-2 infection.

The source material was CD4+ T cells from PBMCs cultured with HCoV-NL63 spike peptides, sampled before COVID-19 vaccination. Interpreted using the paper, the cell subset or site label stands for: HCoV-NL63 spike overlapping peptide pool stimulation. Every receptor here comes from a human donor who received a COVID-19 vaccine.

This chain joins TRBV27 and TRBJ1-6; 7 positions match TRBD1. CDR3 size: 14 residues. The junction had 8 bases not matched to a gene; V was cut back by 7 bases and J by 8 bases. Looked up from germline, CDR1 is MNHEY and CDR2 is SMNVEV (reference sequence). CDR3 protein: CASKKRDSHSPLHF. For the CDR3, the DNA is TGTGCCAGCAAAAAGAGGGACAGCCATTCACCCCTCCACTTT.

The chain has TRBV6-1 and TRBJ2-3, with TRBD2 as a possible D gene (6 bases). The CDR3 runs 16 residues. The germline V gene encodes CDR1 MNHNS and CDR2 SASEGT. V lost 2 bases and J 1 base, leaving 13 bases between the germline ends. For the CDR3, the DNA is TGTGCCAGCAGTGAACTAGGGAGGTGGGGCACAGATACGCAGTATTTT. Protein product: CASSELGRWGTDTQYF.

V gene TRBV3-1 (or the pseudogene TRBV3-2) combines with J gene TRBJ2-7; TRBD2 is a possible D gene (5 bases). The V end was cut by 3 bases, the J end by 2 bases, with 11 bases between. The CDR3 has 14 amino acids. Germline CDR1 LGHDT, CDR2 YNNKEL (reference sequence). CDR3 residues: CASSHTGSTYEQYF. The CDR3 DNA follows: TGTGCCAGCAGCCATACGGGGAGTACCTACGAGCAGTACTTC.

The chain recombines TRBV6-5 with TRBJ2-3, with D perhaps assigned TRBD1 or TRBD2 (6 bases each). V was pared by 2 bases and J by 1 base, with 10 bases between. CDR3 length: 15 amino acids. Germline assignment: CDR1 MNHEY and CDR2 SVGAGI. The CDR3 DNA sequence: TGTGCCAGCAGTTACGTGGGGGGCCGCACAGATACGCAGTATTTT. Its translation: CASSYVGGRTDTQYF.

The chain carries TRBV27 and TRBJ2-1; 9 bases are a match to TRBD2. The CDR3 extends over 16 amino acids. Trimming at V came to 5 bases and at J to 6 bases, leaving 11 bases not matched to a gene. Germline CDR1 MNHEY, CDR2 SMNVEV (reference sequence). CDR3 region: CASSRSSGRGVNEQFF. The CDR3 DNA reads as TGTGCCAGCAGTCGTAGTAGCGGGAGAGGTGTCAATGAGCAGTTCTTC.

The chain uses TRBV5-4 and TRBJ1-5; TRBD1 agrees at 9 bases. This CDR3 spans 15 amino acids. Germline values: CDR1 SGHNT, CDR2 YYREEE (reference sequence). Germline trimming cut 3 bases from V and 8 bases from J; bases unmatched to any gene: 9. The CDR3 nucleotides read TGTGCCAGCAGCTCCGTCCCGGGACAGGGAAAGCCCCAGCATTTT. Translation: CASSSVPGQGKPQHF.

The chain has TRBV5-6 and TRBJ1-1; TRBD1 might be the D (6 bases). This CDR3 comprises 14 residues. The germline V gene has CDR1 SGHDT and CDR2 YYEEEE. Trimming removed 4 bases from V and 9 bases from J, with 19 bases in between. CDR3: CASSPGRQAAKAFF. For the CDR3, the DNA is TGTGCCAGCAGCCCAGGAAGACAGGCCGCTAAAGCTTTCTTT.

The V call is TRBV10-1, the J call TRBJ2-7; maybe TRBD2 (5 bases). Trimming pared 3 bases from V and 4 bases from J, leaving 16 bases between. CDR1 WNHNN and CDR2 SYGVQD come from the germline V gene (reference sequence). The CDR3 runs 15 residues. This chain's CDR3 is CASSEATGNNYEQYF. CDR3 nucleotide sequence: TGCGCCAGCAGTGAAGCCACCGGGAACAATTACGAGCAGTACTTC.